This record looks at one TCR beta chain sequence and its context. Its specificity is not known. Different DNA sequences within this sample yield the same CDR3. The record originates from a study of shared clonotypes between healthy human individuals. Study-wide background: Two female and a few male donors aged 18 to 49 were enrolled. Points from the study as a whole: The donor pool, a small one, limited the genetic and exposure-history diversity represented. The expectation was that sequencing depth would affect clonotype sharing among donors.

The repertoire was sequenced with immunoSEQ multiplex PCR; TCRdb's copy has only in-frame clones and lacks some. The table has 2 million to 2.5 million clones, 95% seen once. Subsets obtained from CD4+ cells comprised CD45RA+ naive and CD45RA-negative memory cells. Germline CDR1 SGHRS, CDR2 YFSETQ. The CDR3 runs to 14 residues. V was pared by 0 bases and J by 0 bases, with 6 bases between. The specimen was naive CD4+ T cells sorted from blood. Described subset: CD45RA+ positively selected. The chain has TRBV5-1 and TRBJ1-1; D is perhaps TRBD1 (5 bases). The sequence derives from a man aged 18-30 years in good health. CDR3 bases: TGCGCCAGCAGCTTGGGGGGCCTGAACACTGAAGCTTTCTTT. This encodes CASSLGGLNTEAFF.